The 24 T cell receptor beta chains given below trace back to one sample, sequenced in a study of cytomegalovirus exposure and HLA in healthy donors. With 60 Vbeta and 13 Jbeta primers, the PCR was carried out. TCRdb's table, derived via immunoSEQ multiplex PCR, lists solely in-frame clones and lacks some. The sample includes tens of thousands of clones, over 75% seen only once; the top ten take under 7%. Sequencing was carried out using PBMCs. These receptors were taken from a man aged 25-45 years in good health and CMV-seropositive.

This clone was seen once. The chain is built from TRBV7-8 and TRBJ2-7; TRBD1 matches 7 bases. The CDR3 runs to 18 residues. With 4 bases clipped from V and 0 bases from J, the junction kept 15 bases outside the gene matches. CDR1 is SGHVS, CDR2 FQNEAQ, per germline. The CDR3 reads CASSSNRLSDRTSYEQYF. CDR3 nucleotide sequence: TGTGCCAGCAGCTCCAACAGACTCTCGGACAGGACCTCCTACGAGCAGTACTTC.

The chain couples TRBV5-1 to TRBJ2-5; 8 bases agree with TRBD2. Losses at the gene ends were 3 bases for V and 2 bases for J; bases not matched to a gene: 3. Germline values: CDR1 SGHRS, CDR2 YFSETQ. The CDR3 is 14 residues long. CDR3 nucleotide sequence: TGCGCCAGCAGCTCGGGGGGGCCGCAAGAGACCCAGTACTTC. Residues: CASSSGGPQETQYF.

This chain joins TRBV9 and TRBJ2-3; D is possibly TRBD2 (6 bases). The CDR3 extends over 15 amino acids. Germline loops: CDR1 SGDLS, CDR2 YYNGEE. Trimming took 2 bases from V and 1 from J, leaving 11 bases between them. The CDR3 region has the DNA TGTGCCAGCAGCGTGGGCGGGACCCGCACAGATACGCAGTATTTT. Residues: CASSVGGTRTDTQYF.

This chain connects TRBV6-5 to TRBJ2-3; a weak D match, TRBD1 (5 bases). Germline CDR1 MNHEY, CDR2 SVGAGI. CDR3 length equals 12 residues. V lost 2 bases to trimming and J lost 7 bases, with 7 bases between them. CDR3 region: CASSYVGHTQYF. The CDR3 region has the DNA TGTGCCAGCAGTTACGTGGGGCATACGCAGTATTTT.

This chain joins TRBV4-1 and TRBJ2-5; 10 bases map to TRBD2. Germline lookup yields CDR1 MGHRA and CDR2 YSYEKL. The CDR3 length is 16 residues. Unmatched junction bases numbered 9, after V lost 6 bases and J lost 2 bases. Here the CDR3 reads CASRPGLAFQQETQYF. CDR3 DNA sequence: TGCGCCAGCAGACCGGGACTAGCGTTTCAACAAGAGACCCAGTACTTC.

The chain couples TRBV4-1 to TRBJ2-2; tentatively, D is TRBD2 (6 bases). Trimming left V 6 bases short and J 2 bases short, with 13 bases between. In germline, CDR1 is MGHRA, CDR2 YSYEKL. The CDR3 consists of 15 residues. The CDR3 here is CASREGRVNTGELFF. The DNA for the CDR3 is TGCGCCAGCAGGGAGGGCAGGGTTAACACCGGGGAGCTGTTTTTT.

This clone has only a few counts. The chain couples TRBV7-9 to TRBJ1-2; 10 bases match TRBD1. CDR3 length equals 15 residues. The germline CDR1 and CDR2 sequences are SEHNR and FQNEAQ (reference sequence). The ends lost 4 bases at V and 7 bases at J; junction bases unmatched: 9. The CDR3 nucleotides are TGTGCCAGCAGCTCCCTGACAGGGGGCCTAGGTGGCTACACCTTC. Encoded protein: CASSSLTGGLGGYTF. The full variable domain, with the rest looked up from reference TRBV7-9 and TRBJ1-2, is DTGVSQNPRHKITKRGQNVTFRCDPISEHNRLYWYRQTLGQGPEFLTYFQNEAQLEKSRLLSDRFSAERPKGSFSTLEIQRTEQGDSAMYLCASSSLTGGLGGYTFGSGTRLTVV.

The chain recombines TRBV18 with TRBJ1-2, with 9 bases aligning to TRBD1. This CDR3 is 14 amino acids long. Trimming removed 3 bases from V and 8 bases from J; junction bases left unmatched: 7. Germline CDR1 and CDR2: KGHSH and LQKENI. The CDR3 bases are TGTGCCAGCTCACCTATACAGGGGGCGGACGGCTACACCTTC. Translating gives CASSPIQGADGYTF.

The V call is TRBV7-9, the J call TRBJ1-4; the match to TRBD1 covers 8 bases. The CDR3 has 16 amino acids. J lost 2 bases, V lost 7 bases, and 9 bases had no gene match. Looked up from germline, CDR1 is SEHNR and CDR2 is FQNEAQ (reference sequence). The CDR3 loop is CASTLGGTGTNEKLFF. The CDR3 DNA reads as TGTGCCAGCACCCTCGGGGGGACAGGCACTAATGAAAAACTGTTTTTT.

V and J are TRBV12-2 and TRBJ1-5; TRBD1, as called in the table, went unchecked against the DNA. TRBV12-2 is an annotated pseudogene. CDR3 length: 14 amino acids. The CDR3 coding sequence is TGTGCAAGTCGCCATTGGACAGGGGAACAGCCCCAGCATTTT. It specifies CASRHWTGEQPQHF.

The gene calls are TRBV9 and TRBJ2-3; 7 nucleotides match TRBD2. The CDR3 extends over 15 amino acids. The germline gives CDR1 SGDLS, CDR2 YYNGEE. The V segment lost 0 bases and the J segment 1 base; nucleotides outside the gene matches: 2. The CDR3, as DNA: TGTGCCAGCAGCGTAGACAGCGGGGGCACAGATACGCAGTATTTT. Translation: CASSVDSGGTDTQYF.

This clone was counted between two and nine times. The chain joins TRBV7-9 to TRBJ1-1; the D gene is possibly TRBD1 (6 bases). CDR1 and CDR2 from the germline V gene are SEHNR and FQNEAQ (reference sequence). Trimming left V 4 bases short and J 3 bases short, with 21 bases between. The CDR3 consists of 17 residues. The CDR3 sequence is CASSSRPWRGRDTEAFF. DNA of the CDR3: TGTGCCAGCAGCTCCCGGCCTTGGAGGGGGAGGGACACTGAAGCTTTCTTT.

This clone was seen more than once but under ten times. The rearrangement joins TRBV5-1 to TRBJ1-1; 7 bases fit TRBD1. The V and J ends lost 4 bases and 2 bases, in that order; junction bases with no gene match: 8. This CDR3 is 15 amino acids long. Germline-derived CDR1 and CDR2 are SGHRS and YFSETQ. The CDR3: CASSETGHGNTEAFF. CDR3 coding DNA: TGCGCCAGCAGCGAGACAGGGCATGGAAACACTGAAGCTTTCTTT.

V gene TRBV2 combines with J gene TRBJ1-5, with D perhaps TRBD1 (5 bases). V lost 5 bases and J 5 bases, leaving 13 bases between the germline ends. CDR1 and CDR2 from the germline V gene are SNHLY and FYNNEI. CDR3 length: 14 amino acids. CDR3 DNA sequence: TGTGCCAGCAGTTTTATGCGGGGCGATCAGCCCCAGCATTTT. It specifies CASSFMRGDQPQHF.

The J gene is TRBJ1-2, the V gene TRBV6-1, with 10 bases aligning to TRBD1. CDR1 is MNHNS, CDR2 SASEGT, per germline. The CDR3 spans 13 residues. The junction had 5 bases not matched to a gene; V was cut back by 7 bases and J by 6 bases. CDR3 region: CASTGQGFDGYTF. The CDR3 DNA reads as TGTGCCAGCACGGGACAGGGGTTTGATGGCTACACCTTC.

The chain is built from TRBV6-6 and TRBJ1-1, with D uncertain. CDR1 is MNHNY and CDR2 is SVGAGI in the germline V gene (reference sequence). There are 12 residues in the CDR3. V lost 7 bases to trimming and J lost 4 bases, with 10 bases between them. The CDR3 region has the DNA TGTGCCAGCAAAGTGGGAGTCACTGAAGCTTTCTTT. Translating it yields CASKVGVTEAFF.

This clone was observed once. The chain uses TRBV7-6 and TRBJ2-7, with D maybe TRBD2 (5 bases). The CDR3 consists of 14 residues. Germline loops: CDR1 SGHVS, CDR2 FNYEAQ. V gave up 5 bases and J gave up 3 bases, with 14 bases separating them. CDR3 residues: CASSPEEEGYEQYF. The CDR3 coding sequence is TGTGCCAGCAGCCCAGAGGAAGAGGGCTACGAGCAGTACTTC. Filled out from reference TRBV7-6 and TRBJ2-7, the complete variable domain reads GAGVSQSPRYKVTKRGQDVALRCDPISGHVSLYWYRQALGQGPEFLTYFNYEAQQDKSGLPNDRFSAERPEGSISTLTIQRTEQRDSAMYRCASSPEEEGYEQYFGPGTRLTVT.

Only one count was recorded for this clone. Other DNA sequences in the sample encode the same CDR3. The genes are TRBV27 and TRBJ2-3; tentatively, D is TRBD2 (5 bases). The V end lost 3 bases, the J end lost 4 bases, and 11 bases lay between the germline ends. There are 14 residues in the CDR3. Germline V gene data show CDR1 as MNHEY and CDR2 as SMNVEV (reference sequence). The CDR3 DNA follows: TGTGCCAGCAGTTTGGGAAGCGGCCCAGATACGCAGTATTTT. This gives the protein CASSLGSGPDTQYF.

This chain joins TRBV18 and TRBJ2-5; weak D call: TRBD2 (5 bases). From germline, CDR1 is KGHSH and CDR2 LQKENI. Trimming removed 4 bases at V and 7 bases at J, with 10 bases between. The CDR3 is made up of 12 amino acids. The CDR3 bases are TGTGCCAGCTCACTACGGACTGGGACCCAGTACTTC. This encodes CASSLRTGTQYF.

The chain joins TRBV9 to TRBJ1-4; TRBD1 is a possible D gene (5 bases). CDR3 size: 15 residues. CDR1 SGDLS and CDR2 YYNGEE come from the germline V gene. V was pared by 7 bases and J by 2 bases, with 15 bases between. This CDR3 is CASSGGRMTNEKLFF. The CDR3 region has the DNA TGTGCCAGCTCCGGGGGTAGGATGACTAATGAAAAACTGTTTTTT.

Written as DNA, the CDR3 is TGCGCCAGCAGCAACGCCGGGACAGGGCAAGAGACCCAGTACTTC. Encoded protein: CASSNAGTGQETQYF. The gene calls are TRBV5-1 and TRBJ2-5; 9 bases are a match to TRBD1. This CDR3 region has 15 residues. V shed 4 bases, J shed 2 bases, and the junction held 6 bases outside the gene matches. Germline V gene sequence: CDR1 SGHRS, CDR2 YFSETQ.

The rearrangement joins TRBV19 to TRBJ2-7; 8 bases fit TRBD2. The CDR3 contains 15 residues. Germline assignment: CDR1 LNHDA and CDR2 SQIVND (reference sequence). V shed 5 bases, J shed 6 bases, and the junction held 12 bases outside the gene matches. This CDR3 reads CASSPRGSGSSEQYF. The CDR3 region has the DNA TGTGCCAGTAGTCCCCGGGGCAGCGGGAGTAGCGAGCAGTACTTC.

V and J are TRBV7-9 and TRBJ1-2; a weak D match, TRBD1 (5 bases). With 3 bases removed from V and 2 bases from J, the gap between germline ends came to 7 bases. CDR3 size: 13 residues. The germline V gene encodes CDR1 SEHNR and CDR2 FQNEAQ (reference sequence). CDR3 loop: CASSLEGNYGYTF. The CDR3 DNA reads as TGTGCCAGCAGCTTGGAGGGGAACTATGGCTACACCTTC.

The chain couples TRBV9 to TRBJ2-1; 14 nucleotides agree with TRBD2. The CDR3 loop spans 15 amino acids. V trimming: 0 bases; J trimming: 10 bases; junction bases outside the gene matches: 3. Germline loops: CDR1 SGDLS, CDR2 YYNGEE. The CDR3 DNA sequence: TGTGCCAGCAGCGTAGGACTAGCGGGGGGGCGGGAGCAGTTCTTC. Its protein product is CASSVGLAGGREQFF.